This T cell receptor (beta chain) was sequenced for a study of shared clonotypes between healthy human individuals. The naive CD8 subset, CD45RO-negative cells positively selected for CCR7, excluded terminally differentiated effector memory CD45RA+ cells. Regarding this clone: Other DNA sequences in this specimen translate into the identical CDR3.

The assay was immunoSEQ multiplex PCR, and TCRdb's table has in-frame clones only and misses some. The sample carries 2 million to 2.5 million clones, less than 95% recorded once. The CDR3 runs to 12 residues. The V and J ends lost 0 bases and 2 bases respectively, with 3 bases between them. Germline CDR1 and CDR2: SGHRS and YFSETQ. The sequencing input was naive CD8+ T cells sorted from blood. The rearrangement uses TRBV5-1 and TRBJ2-7; no definite D call. This TCR was recovered from a man younger than 30 in good health. The CDR3 region is CASSLVAYEQYF. The CDR3 DNA reads as TGCGCCAGCAGCTTGGTAGCCTACGAGCAGTACTTC.